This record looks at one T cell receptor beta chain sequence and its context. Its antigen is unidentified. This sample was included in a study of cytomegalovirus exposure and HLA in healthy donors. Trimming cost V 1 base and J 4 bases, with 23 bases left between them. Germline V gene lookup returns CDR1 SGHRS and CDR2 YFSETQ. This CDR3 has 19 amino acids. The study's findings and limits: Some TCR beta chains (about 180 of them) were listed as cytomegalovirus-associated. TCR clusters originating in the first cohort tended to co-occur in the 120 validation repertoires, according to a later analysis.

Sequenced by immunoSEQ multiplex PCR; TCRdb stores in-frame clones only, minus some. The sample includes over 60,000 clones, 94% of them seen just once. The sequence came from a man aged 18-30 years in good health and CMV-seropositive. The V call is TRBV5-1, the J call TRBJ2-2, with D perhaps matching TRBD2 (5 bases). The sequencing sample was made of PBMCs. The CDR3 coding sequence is TGCGCCAGCAGCTTGACAGTCCGGGGAATGGGAAGGGCCACCGGGGAGCTGTTTTTT. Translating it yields CASSLTVRGMGRATGELFF.